A single sample gave rise to the 20 T cell receptor beta chains below, sequenced in a study of OX40 agonist ivuxolimab in advanced cancers. Produced via immunoSEQ multiplex PCR; TCRdb's table is partial and in-frame only. Altogether some 60,000 clones are present, about 88% being singletons, with the ten largest covering about 3.9%. The sample here was CD4+ or CD8+ T cells sorted from blood, taken in a trial of the OX40 agonist ivuxolimab. These receptors all come from an adult with an advanced solid tumor such as melanoma, head and neck, liver or kidney cancer.

The V and J genes are TRBV6-1 and TRBJ1-5, with D hard to call. Germline V gene lookup returns CDR1 MNHNS and CDR2 SASEGT. V was pared by 0 bases and J by 6 bases, with 6 bases between. The CDR3 spans 13 residues. CDR3 sequence reads: CASSEALRQPQHF. Here the CDR3 DNA reads TGTGCCAGCAGTGAAGCGCTTCGTCAGCCCCAGCATTTT.

This chain joins TRBV7-8 and TRBJ1-4; D not certain. The CDR3 consists of 14 residues. Trimming took 3 bases from V and 2 from J, leaving 7 bases between them. From germline, CDR1 is SGHVS and CDR2 FQNEAQ. CDR3 loop: CASSLIETNEKLFF. The DNA for the CDR3 is TGTGCCAGCAGCTTGATAGAGACTAATGAAAAACTGTTTTTT.

The chain recombines TRBV4-2 with TRBJ1-1; no clear D gene. In germline, CDR1 is LGHNA, CDR2 YNFKEQ. With 1 base removed from V and 0 bases from J, the gap between germline ends came to 15 bases. The CDR3 covers 17 residues. The CDR3 sequence is CASSQVSAPGMNTEAFF. CDR3 sequence (DNA): TGTGCCAGCAGCCAAGTGTCGGCACCCGGAATGAACACTGAAGCTTTCTTT.

The rearrangement uses TRBV11-3 and TRBJ2-7; a weak D match, TRBD2 (5 bases). The CDR3 covers 13 residues. Germline CDR1 is SGHNT and CDR2 is YENEEA. Trimming stripped 6 bases from V and 5 bases from J, with 14 bases between. This CDR3 reads CASSPGDLNEQYF. CDR3 nucleotide sequence: TGTGCCAGCAGTCCCGGGGATCTAAACGAGCAGTACTTC.

The chain employs TRBV6-5 and TRBJ2-3; D perhaps matches TRBD2 (5 bases). The germline V and J ends were trimmed by 5 bases and 5 bases, with 11 bases remaining between them. This CDR3 comprises 13 residues. Germline V gene sequence: CDR1 MNHEY, CDR2 SVGAGI. The CDR3 coding sequence is TGTGCCAGCAGTGTGGTGGCGGGAGATACGCAGTATTTT. It is translated as CASSVVAGDTQYF.

This clone was recorded a few times. The gene calls are TRBV19 and TRBJ1-6, with TRBD1 identical over 8 bases. This CDR3 has 13 amino acids. In germline, CDR1 is LNHDA, CDR2 SQIVND (reference sequence). Trimming cost V 9 bases and J 10 bases; bases outside gene matches: 8. The CDR3 region is CASRDRLTSPLHF. As DNA, the CDR3 is TGTGCCAGCAGGGACAGGTTAACGTCACCCCTCCACTTT. Complete variable domain (other parts from reference TRBV19 and TRBJ1-6): DGGITQSPKYLFRKEGQNVTLSCEQNLNHDAMYWYRQDPGQGLRLIYYSQIVNDFQKGDIAEGYSVSREKKESFPLTVTSAQKNPTAFYLCASRDRLTSPLHFGNGTRLTVT.

V usage is TRBV27 and J usage is TRBJ1-1; a possible D gene is TRBD1 (5 bases). Trimming pared 2 bases from V and 5 bases from J, leaving 15 bases between. The CDR3 runs to 15 residues. Germline CDR1 is MNHEY and CDR2 is SMNVEV (reference sequence). This chain's CDR3 is CASSLDRGGGTEAFF. CDR3 bases: TGTGCCAGCAGTTTAGACCGGGGCGGAGGGACTGAAGCTTTCTTT.

This rearrangement joins TRBV5-4 to TRBJ2-6; D possibly corresponds to TRBD1 (5 bases). Germline loops: CDR1 SGHNT, CDR2 YYREEE (reference sequence). Between the trimmed V and J ends, which lost 4 bases and 2 bases, there was a span of 7 bases. CDR3 length: 14 amino acids. The CDR3 DNA reads as TGTGCCAGCAGCCTCAGGGCTGGGGCCAACGTCCTGACTTTC. The encoded protein is CASSLRAGANVLTF.

The rearrangement links TRBV12-2 to TRBJ1-3. TRBV12-2 is given as a pseudogene. The CDR3 is 18 amino acids. The CDR3 nucleotides read TGTGCAAGTCGCTTGGGGCCACAGAGGAGGATCTCTGGAAACACCATATATTTT. Translation gives CASRLGPQRRISGNTIYF.

In this sample, this clone turned up once. V and J are TRBV7-8 and TRBJ2-1; D is ambiguous. The germline V and J ends were trimmed by 5 bases and 12 bases, with 11 bases remaining between them. The CDR3 totals 11 residues. CDR1 SGHVS and CDR2 FQNEAQ come from the germline V gene. This CDR3 is CASSPGIAQFF. CDR3 nucleotide sequence: TGTGCCAGCAGCCCGGGCATAGCGCAGTTCTTC.

The V and J genes are TRBV5-4 and TRBJ1-2; tentatively, D is TRBD1 (5 bases). Per germline, CDR1 SGHNT and CDR2 YYREEE (reference sequence). The CDR3 spans 15 residues. Trimming removed 0 bases from V and 4 bases from J, with 13 bases in between. The CDR3 loop reads CASSLESGRVYGYTF. The CDR3 nucleotides read TGTGCCAGCAGCTTGGAATCGGGCAGGGTCTATGGCTACACCTTC.

V gene TRBV18 combines with J gene TRBJ2-3; possibly TRBD1 for D (5 bases). The V gene lost 2 bases and the J gene lost 10 bases, with 19 bases spanning the gap. The CDR3 extends over 15 amino acids. Looked up from germline, CDR1 is KGHSH and CDR2 is LQKENI. The CDR3, as DNA: TGTGCCAGCTCACCAAAGGACACTGACAGTGCTCCGCAGTATTTT. Translated, it gives CASSPKDTDSAPQYF.

This clone was counted a few times. The V and J genes are TRBV7-9 and TRBJ1-1; no clear D gene. Germline CDR1 SEHNR, CDR2 FQNEAQ (reference sequence). Trimming stripped 5 bases from V and 8 bases from J, with 15 bases between. The CDR3 is 13 amino acids. This CDR3 reads CASSPKGPYEAFF. CDR3 coding DNA: TGTGCCAGCAGCCCCAAGGGTCCCTACGAAGCTTTCTTT.

The chain is built from TRBV11-2 and TRBJ1-5; 10 bases line up with TRBD1. The CDR3 consists of 17 residues. Trimming at V came to 3 bases and at J to 2 bases, leaving 7 bases not matched to a gene. Germline V gene data show CDR1 as SGHAT and CDR2 as FQNNGV. The CDR3 loop is CASSFDRGPGGNQPQHF. The CDR3 DNA sequence: TGTGCCAGCAGCTTCGACAGGGGGCCAGGTGGCAATCAGCCCCAGCATTTT.

The chain uses TRBV7-2 and TRBJ1-4; D might be TRBD1 (5 bases). Germline V gene lookup returns CDR1 SGHTA and CDR2 FQGNSA. Between the trimmed V and J ends, which lost 5 bases and 5 bases, there was a span of 18 bases. The CDR3 totals 16 residues. CDR3 coding DNA: TGTGCCAGCAGCCTAGGAGCCGGGACTTTGAATGAAAAACTGTTTTTT. It is translated as CASSLGAGTLNEKLFF. Full variable domain (missing parts from reference TRBV7-2 and TRBJ1-4): GAGVSQSPSNKVTEKGKDVELRCDPISGHTALYWYRQSLGQGLEFLIYFQGNSAPDKSGLPSDRFSAERTGGSVSTLTIQRTQQEDSAVYLCASSLGAGTLNEKLFFGSGTQLSVL.

The chain recombines TRBV2 with TRBJ2-5, with D perhaps given as TRBD1 or TRBD2 (6 bases each). CDR1 and CDR2 (germline): SNHLY, FYNNEI. Trimming cost V 7 bases and J 5 bases, with 14 bases left between them. The length of the CDR3 is 13 residues. The CDR3 spells CASIGGRMETQYF. The CDR3 DNA sequence: TGTGCCAGCATTGGGGGGCGGATGGAGACCCAGTACTTC.

The V gene is TRBV9, the J gene TRBJ2-7; D perhaps matches TRBD2 (7 bases). The germline V and J ends were trimmed by 0 bases and 4 bases, with 14 bases remaining between them. CDR1 is SGDLS and CDR2 is YYNGEE in the germline V gene. CDR3 length: 15 amino acids. The CDR3 sequence: CASSVGGGGGYEQYF. CDR3 nucleotide sequence: TGTGCCAGCAGCGTAGGTGGAGGGGGAGGGTACGAGCAGTACTTC.

This clone was recorded once. CDR3 amino acids: CASSATAGVSYGYTF. CDR3 coding DNA: TGTGCCAGCAGCGCCACCGCAGGGGTTAGCTATGGCTACACCTTC. The chain links TRBV9 to TRBJ1-2; TRBD1 is a possible D gene (6 bases). Germline loops: CDR1 SGDLS, CDR2 YYNGEE. The CDR3 sequence is 15 residues long. The V end lost 3 bases, the J end lost 4 bases, and 16 bases lay between the germline ends.

The V and J genes are TRBV5-1 and TRBJ2-1; D is perhaps TRBD2 (6 bases). Per the germline V gene, CDR1 is SGHRS and CDR2 is YFSETQ. V was shortened by 0 bases and J by 0 bases, with 10 bases between the two germline ends. The length of the CDR3 is 16 residues. The CDR3 region is CASSLDGEASYNEQFF. CDR3 nucleotides: TGCGCCAGCAGCTTGGATGGGGAGGCCTCCTACAATGAGCAGTTCTTC.

The chain carries TRBV15 and TRBJ2-7; D not resolved. This CDR3 region has 14 residues. The germline V gene has CDR1 LNHNV and CDR2 YYDKDF (reference sequence). V lost 0 bases and J lost 2, with 8 bases in between. The CDR3 sequence is CATSRDMAAYEQYF. The CDR3 DNA sequence: TGTGCCACCAGCAGAGATATGGCCGCCTACGAGCAGTACTTC.